What follows are 29 T cell receptor beta chains derived from one specimen sequenced in a study of cytomegalovirus exposure and HLA in healthy donors. The PCR made use of 60 Vbeta and 13 Jbeta primers. Here immunoSEQ multiplex PCR was the method, and the copy in TCRdb shows in-frame clones only, minus some. The sample yields over 150,000 clones, around 69% seen once. What was sequenced was PBMCs. Receptor source: a woman between 25 and 40 years old in good health and CMV-seronegative.

The table lists this clone with a few counts. The chain is built from TRBV7-2 and TRBJ1-2, with D possibly TRBD1 on 5 matching bases. From germline, CDR1 is SGHTA and CDR2 FQGNSA. The CDR3 consists of 15 residues. The V end lost 5 bases, the J end lost 3 bases, and 16 bases lay between the germline ends. The CDR3 reads CASSLSSTAHYGYTF. DNA of the CDR3: TGTGCCAGCAGCCTTTCTTCGACAGCGCACTATGGCTACACCTTC. Full variable domain (rest looked up from reference TRBV7-2 and TRBJ1-2): GAGVSQSPSNKVTEKGKDVELRCDPISGHTALYWYRQSLGQGLEFLIYFQGNSAPDKSGLPSDRFSAERTGGSVSTLTIQRTQQEDSAVYLCASSLSSTAHYGYTFGSGTRLTVV.

J is TRBJ2-4 and V is TRBV2; D remains ambiguous. V gave up 1 base and J gave up 14 bases, with 9 bases separating them. Looked up from germline, CDR1 is SNHLY and CDR2 is FYNNEI. The CDR3 has 11 residues. In DNA, the CDR3 is TGTGCCAGCAGTGAAGGATCGGTAGAGTACTTC. Encoded protein: CASSEGSVEYF. Full variable domain (rest looked up from reference TRBV2 and TRBJ2-4): EPEVTQTPSHQVTQMGQEVILRCVPISNHLYFYWYRQILGQKVEFLVSFYNNEISEKSEIFDDQFSVERPDGSNFTLKIRSTKLEDSAMYFCASSEGSVEYFGAGTRLSVL.

The J gene is TRBJ1-5, the V gene TRBV2; tentative D call: TRBD1 (5 bases). V gave up 8 bases and J gave up 3 bases, with 14 bases separating them. The CDR3 is 14 residues long. Germline V gene data show CDR1 as SNHLY and CDR2 as FYNNEI. The CDR3 reads CASGGGEINQPQHF. CDR3 bases: TGTGCCAGCGGGGGAGGGGAGATCAATCAGCCCCAGCATTTT.

The genes are TRBV6-4 and TRBJ1-6, with D hard to call. The CDR3 spans 15 residues. Deletions cut 0 bases from V and 9 bases from J, with 12 bases between. The germline V gene has CDR1 MRHNA and CDR2 SNTAGT. CDR3 protein: CASSDSGGLGSPLHF. CDR3 in DNA: TGTGCCAGCAGTGACTCGGGCGGGCTCGGTTCACCCCTCCACTTT.

The sample holds a few counts of this clone. The sample contains more than one DNA sequence encoding this CDR3. The chain recombines TRBV19 with TRBJ2-1; D is possibly TRBD1 (5 bases). CDR1 and CDR2 from the germline V gene are LNHDA and SQIVND (reference sequence). The CDR3 loop spans 15 amino acids. Deletions cut 3 bases from V and 1 base from J, with 10 bases between. DNA for the CDR3: TGTGCCAGTAGTATCGGTCAGGGTTCCTACAATGAGCAGTTCTTC. This sequence encodes CASSIGQGSYNEQFF.

This clone was observed a single time. V usage is TRBV4-3 and J usage is TRBJ1-1; 8 bases are shared with TRBD1. The CDR3 consists of 16 residues. Germline V gene lookup returns CDR1 LGHNA and CDR2 YSLEER. The V gene end was trimmed by 3 bases and the J gene end by 1 base; junction bases not matched to a gene: 7. In DNA form, the CDR3 reads TGCGCCAGCAGCCATACCCCGGGACAGGCGAACACTGAAGCTTTCTTT. Its translation is CASSHTPGQANTEAFF.

The rearrangement links TRBV11-2 to TRBJ1-6; 11 positions match TRBD1. J lost 8 bases, V lost 3 bases, and 6 bases had no gene match. This CDR3 is 16 amino acids long. Germline V gene data show CDR1 as SGHAT and CDR2 as FQNNGV. The CDR3 DNA sequence: TGTGCCAGCAGCTTGCGCGGGGACAGGGGGGATTCACCCCTCCACTTT. Translating gives CASSLRGDRGDSPLHF.

The V call is TRBV7-9, the J call TRBJ2-5; 10 bases fit TRBD1. CDR3 length: 15 amino acids. V dropped 5 bases and J dropped 4; count of bases not matched to a gene: 7. Germline loops: CDR1 SEHNR, CDR2 FQNEAQ (reference sequence). This chain's CDR3 is CASSDGTGVGETQYF. The CDR3 DNA reads as TGTGCCAGCAGCGACGGGACAGGGGTGGGAGAGACCCAGTACTTC.

This clone was detected only a few times. This rearrangement joins TRBV4-3 to TRBJ1-1, with D perhaps matching TRBD1 (5 bases). The V gene's germline CDR1 is LGHNA and CDR2 YSLEER. The CDR3 is 14 residues long. The V gene lost 3 bases and the J gene lost 6 bases, with 14 bases spanning the gap. CDR3 loop: CASSHSRVNAEAFF. CDR3 sequence (DNA): TGCGCCAGCAGCCATAGCAGGGTAAACGCTGAAGCTTTCTTT.

V usage is TRBV5-5 and J usage is TRBJ2-1, with 9 bases that match TRBD2. Germline CDR1 is SGHKS and CDR2 is YYEKEE (reference sequence). CDR3 length: 14 amino acids. V lost 3 bases to trimming and J lost 8 bases; unmatched junction nucleotides: 6. The CDR3 DNA reads as TGTGCCAGCAGCTACCGGACTAGCGCCGATGAGCAGTTCTTC. Translating gives CASSYRTSADEQFF.

The rearrangement joins TRBV9 to TRBJ2-2; possible D gene TRBD1, 6 bases. The ends were cut back, 4 bases at V and 2 bases at J, with 15 bases in the middle. The CDR3 is 16 amino acids. From germline, CDR1 is SGDLS and CDR2 YYNGEE. CDR3 loop: CASSPPTGINTGELFF. The CDR3 DNA reads as TGTGCCAGCAGCCCCCCGACAGGTATTAACACCGGGGAGCTGTTTTTT.

This chain connects TRBV28 to TRBJ1-2, with 9 nucleotides matching TRBD1. CDR3 length: 15 residues. From germline, CDR1 is MDHEN and CDR2 SYDVKM. V gave up 5 bases and J gave up 5 bases; unmatched junction bases: 9. CDR3 sequence: CASSVIRDRDYGYTF. CDR3 bases: TGTGCCAGCAGTGTTATCCGGGACAGGGATTATGGCTACACCTTC.

This chain uses TRBV2 with TRBJ2-1, with 10 bases identical to TRBD2. The germline V gene has CDR1 SNHLY and CDR2 FYNNEI. Unmatched junction bases numbered 5, after V lost 0 bases and J lost 9 bases. The CDR3 extends over 15 amino acids. In DNA form, the CDR3 reads TGTGCCAGCAGTGAAGCGCTAGCGGGAGCCAGTGAGCAGTTCTTC. It yields the protein CASSEALAGASEQFF.

V gene TRBV6-5 combines with J gene TRBJ1-1; 7 bases agree with TRBD1. Germline CDR1 MNHEY, CDR2 SVGAGI. V gave up 6 bases and J gave up 0 bases; unmatched junction bases: 4. This CDR3 spans 14 amino acids. This chain's CDR3 is CASSPGTVNTEAFF. Here the CDR3 DNA reads TGTGCCAGCAGCCCCGGGACAGTGAACACTGAAGCTTTCTTT.

This clone was detected a few times. V usage is TRBV27 and J usage is TRBJ1-2; no clear D. The germline CDR1 and CDR2 sequences are MNHEY and SMNVEV (reference sequence). There are 12 residues in the CDR3. The ends were cut back, 6 bases at V and 8 bases at J, with 13 bases in the middle. The CDR3 spells CASRTELEGYTF. The CDR3 coding sequence is TGTGCCAGCAGGACGGAACTGGAGGGCTACACCTTC.

This chain's CDR3 is CASSLGLAGTGGELFF. As DNA, the CDR3 is TGTGCCAGCAGCTTAGGCCTAGCGGGGACAGGAGGGGAGCTGTTTTTT. V and J are TRBV7-2 and TRBJ2-2; D is perhaps TRBD2 (9 bases). The germline V gene encodes CDR1 SGHTA and CDR2 FQGNSA. The V and J ends lost 1 base and 8 bases respectively, with 17 bases between them. This CDR3 region has 16 residues.

This chain uses TRBV10-3 with TRBJ2-1; a weak D match, TRBD2 (7 bases). The germline CDR1 and CDR2 sequences are ENHRY and SYGVKD. Trimming took 7 bases from V and 5 from J, leaving 21 bases between them. This CDR3 contains 16 residues. The CDR3 loop reads CAIMSGGGGIDNEQFF. For the CDR3, the DNA is TGTGCCATCATGAGTGGAGGGGGGGGGATTGACAATGAGCAGTTCTTC.

The gene calls are TRBV29-1 and TRBJ2-2; 10 bases map to TRBD1. V gave up 7 bases and J gave up 7 bases; unmatched junction bases: 12. This CDR3 has 15 amino acids. The germline CDR1 and CDR2 sequences are SQVTM and ANQGSEA. CDR3 DNA sequence: TGCAGCGCTAGCCGGGACAGGGGTGAGGTCGGGGAGCTGTTTTTT. It specifies CSASRDRGEVGELFF.

This clone has more than one count but fewer than ten. This rearrangement joins TRBV5-6 to TRBJ2-7; TRBD2 matches 7 bases. The V gene end was trimmed by 4 bases and the J gene end by 3 bases; junction bases not matched to a gene: 4. The CDR3 is 13 amino acids. CDR1 and CDR2 (germline): SGHDT, YYEEEE. The CDR3 reads CASSPRGDYEQYF. CDR3 nucleotide sequence: TGTGCCAGCAGCCCACGGGGGGACTACGAGCAGTACTTC.

This clone has just a few counts. J is TRBJ2-1 and V is TRBV5-1; D gene uncertain. Trimming shortened V by 4 bases and J by 0 bases, and 11 bases separated the two germline ends. The CDR3 spans 15 residues. Looked up from germline, CDR1 is SGHRS and CDR2 is YFSETQ. CDR3: CASSLSTSSYNEQFF. CDR3 coding DNA: TGCGCCAGCAGCCTGTCCACCAGCTCCTACAATGAGCAGTTCTTC.

The chain has TRBV28 and TRBJ2-5, with TRBD2 matching 13 bases. The CDR3 is 16 amino acids. With 5 bases clipped from V and 6 bases from J, the junction kept 9 bases outside the gene matches. The germline CDR1 and CDR2 sequences are MDHEN and SYDVKM. CDR3 region: CASSLGGLAGFKTQYF. CDR3 bases: TGTGCCAGCAGTCTCGGGGGACTAGCGGGATTTAAGACCCAGTACTTC.

This chain connects TRBV6-1 to TRBJ1-5, with a possible D match to TRBD1 (6 bases). This CDR3 spans 14 amino acids. The germline V and J ends were trimmed by 4 bases and 6 bases, with 13 bases remaining between them. The germline gives CDR1 MNHNS, CDR2 SASEGT. For the CDR3, the DNA is TGTGCCAGCAGTGGGTTGGGGGCGGTTCAGCCCCAGCATTTT. Its protein product is CASSGLGAVQPQHF.

J is TRBJ2-1 and V is TRBV29-1; TRBD2 matches at 13 bases. CDR1 and CDR2 from the germline V gene are SQVTM and ANQGSEA. There are 15 residues in the CDR3. After removal of 6 bases from V and 8 bases from J, the junction contained 10 bases not matched to a gene. CDR3 nucleotides: TGCAGCGTCAAGGGGGGACTAGCGGGATTCGATGAGCAGTTCTTC. Translating it yields CSVKGGLAGFDEQFF.

This chain connects TRBV4-3 to TRBJ2-1; D is uncertain. The CDR3 consists of 14 residues. CDR1 is LGHNA, CDR2 YSLEER, per germline. Between the trimmed V and J ends, which lost 0 bases and 11 bases, there was a span of 14 bases. The CDR3 loop is CASSQDRLVGKQFF. CDR3 sequence (DNA): TGCGCCAGCAGCCAAGATCGGCTAGTCGGAAAGCAGTTCTTC.

The sample holds one count of this clone. The CDR3 does not close with the conserved phenylalanine or tryptophan, likely indicating a read error. The rearrangement links TRBV5-4 to TRBJ2-7, with 11 nucleotides matching TRBD2. The V gene's germline CDR1 is SGHNT and CDR2 YYREEE (reference sequence). With 5 bases clipped from V and 0 bases from J, the junction kept 1 base outside the gene matches. This CDR3 spans 14 amino acids. CDR3 residues: CASRLAGGSYEQYL. CDR3 DNA sequence: TGTGCCAGCAGGCTAGCGGGGGGCTCCTACGAGCAGTACCTC.

Here the CDR3 DNA reads TGTGCCAGCAGCCCAGGGTCAAGCGAGCAGTACTTC. This sequence encodes CASSPGSSEQYF. V usage is TRBV27 and J usage is TRBJ2-5; a possible D gene is TRBD1 (5 bases). The J call may not be correct, given that the DNA end is closer to TRBJ2-7. CDR1 is MNHEY and CDR2 is SMNVEV in the germline V gene (reference sequence). The CDR3 length is 12 residues.

The chain links TRBV28 to TRBJ1-1; D remains unclear. CDR1 is MDHEN, CDR2 SYDVKM, per germline. CDR3 size: 15 residues. The germline V and J ends were trimmed by 5 bases and 4 bases, with 17 bases remaining between them. The CDR3 reads CASSLPRAGFTEAFF. The CDR3, as DNA: TGTGCCAGCAGTCTCCCTCGGGCGGGCTTCACTGAAGCTTTCTTT.

The chain links TRBV7-2 to TRBJ2-7; tentatively, D is TRBD2 (6 bases). In germline, CDR1 is SGHTA, CDR2 FQGNSA. The ends were cut back, 2 bases at V and 5 bases at J, with 13 bases in the middle. This CDR3 has 14 amino acids. CDR3 protein: CASSLQASENEQYF. The CDR3 coding sequence is TGTGCCAGCAGCTTACAGGCTAGCGAGAACGAGCAGTACTTC. The full variable domain, rest sourced from reference TRBV7-2 and TRBJ2-7, is GAGVSQSPSNKVTEKGKDVELRCDPISGHTALYWYRQSLGQGLEFLIYFQGNSAPDKSGLPSDRFSAERTGGSVSTLTIQRTQQEDSAVYLCASSLQASENEQYFGPGTRLTVT.

V and J are TRBV2 and TRBJ1-2; 10 nucleotides agree with TRBD1. The V gene end was trimmed by 5 bases and the J gene end by 2 bases; junction bases not matched to a gene: 8. Germline values: CDR1 SNHLY, CDR2 FYNNEI. The CDR3 is 16 amino acids. Here the CDR3 reads CASSRRGTGENYGYTF. In DNA, the CDR3 is TGTGCCAGCAGTAGAAGAGGGACAGGGGAAAACTATGGCTACACCTTC.